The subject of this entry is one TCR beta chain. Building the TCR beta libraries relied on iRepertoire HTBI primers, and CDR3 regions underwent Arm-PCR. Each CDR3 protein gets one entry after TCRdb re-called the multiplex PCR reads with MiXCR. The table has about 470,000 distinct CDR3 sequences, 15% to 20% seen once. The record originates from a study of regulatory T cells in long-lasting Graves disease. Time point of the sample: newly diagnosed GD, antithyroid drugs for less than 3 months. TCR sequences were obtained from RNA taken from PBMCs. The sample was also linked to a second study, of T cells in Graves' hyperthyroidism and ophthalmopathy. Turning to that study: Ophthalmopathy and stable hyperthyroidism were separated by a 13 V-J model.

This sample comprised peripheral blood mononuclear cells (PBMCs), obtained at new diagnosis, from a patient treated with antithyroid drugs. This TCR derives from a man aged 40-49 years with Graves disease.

The CDR3 region is CASSDSTQRGSYEQYF. DNA of the CDR3: TGTGCCAGCAGTGACTCGACCCAGCGGGGATCCTACGAGCAGTACTTC. The rearrangement joins TRBV6-4 to TRBJ2-7, with 7 bases aligning to TRBD2. Germline V gene lookup returns CDR1 MRHNA and CDR2 SNTAGT. This CDR3 has 16 amino acids. V lost 0 bases to trimming and J lost 1 base; unmatched junction nucleotides: 6.